The source of this TCR beta chain is a study of control samples from healthy donors and cancer patients. The CDR3 length is 14 residues. The germline CDR1 and CDR2 sequences are MNHEY and SMNVEV (reference sequence). V lost 6 bases and J lost 9, with 18 bases in between. Assay used: immunoSEQ multiplex PCR; TCRdb lists only in-frame clones, some missing. The table lists about 160,000 clones, around nine tenths of them singletons. What was sequenced was blood. This TCR was sampled from a man aged 30-40 years in good health. V is TRBV27 and J is TRBJ1-5, with a tentative D call TRBD1 (5 bases). The CDR3 bases are TGTGCCAGCAGACCGTCCGGGGGAGGGTTGCCCCAGCATTTT. Translated, it gives CASRPSGGGLPQHF.